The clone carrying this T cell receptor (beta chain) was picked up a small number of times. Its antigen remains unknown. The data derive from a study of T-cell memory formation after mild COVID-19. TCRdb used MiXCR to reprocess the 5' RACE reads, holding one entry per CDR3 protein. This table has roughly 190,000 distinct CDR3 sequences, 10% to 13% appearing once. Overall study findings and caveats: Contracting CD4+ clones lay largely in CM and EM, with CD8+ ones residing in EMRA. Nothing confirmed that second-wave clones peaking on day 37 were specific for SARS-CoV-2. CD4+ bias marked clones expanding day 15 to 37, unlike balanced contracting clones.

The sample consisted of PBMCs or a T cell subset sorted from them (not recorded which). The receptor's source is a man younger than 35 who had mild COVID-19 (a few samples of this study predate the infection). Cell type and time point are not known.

For the CDR3, the DNA is TGTGCCACCAGCATGATTCCAGCGGGTTGGAACACCGGGGAGCTGTTTTTT. Its translation: CATSMIPAGWNTGELFF. This chain links TRBV15 with TRBJ2-2, with a tentative D call TRBD2 (6 bases). Germline V gene data show CDR1 as LNHNV and CDR2 as YYDKDF (reference sequence). This CDR3 is built from 17 residues. V was pared by 4 bases and J by 1 base, with 16 bases between.